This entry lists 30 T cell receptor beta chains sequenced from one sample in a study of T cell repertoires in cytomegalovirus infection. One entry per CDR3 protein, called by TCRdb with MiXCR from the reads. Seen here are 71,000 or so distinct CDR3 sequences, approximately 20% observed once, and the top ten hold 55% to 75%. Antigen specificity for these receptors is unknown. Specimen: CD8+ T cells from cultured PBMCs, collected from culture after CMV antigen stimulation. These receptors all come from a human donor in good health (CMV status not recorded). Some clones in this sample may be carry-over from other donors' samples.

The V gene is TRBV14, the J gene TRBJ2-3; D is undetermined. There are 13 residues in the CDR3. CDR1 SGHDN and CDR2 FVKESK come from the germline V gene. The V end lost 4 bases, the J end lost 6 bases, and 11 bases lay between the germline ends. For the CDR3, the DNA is TGTGCCAGCAGCCTTATAGCTGCGGATACGCAGTATTTT. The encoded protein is CASSLIAADTQYF.

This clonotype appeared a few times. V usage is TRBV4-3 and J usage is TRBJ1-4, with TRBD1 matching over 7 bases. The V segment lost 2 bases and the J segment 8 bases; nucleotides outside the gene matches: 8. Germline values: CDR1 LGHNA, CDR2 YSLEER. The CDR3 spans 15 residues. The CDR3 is CASSQLGTANEKLFF. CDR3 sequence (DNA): TGCGCCAGCAGCCAATTAGGGACAGCAAACGAAAAACTGTTTTTT.

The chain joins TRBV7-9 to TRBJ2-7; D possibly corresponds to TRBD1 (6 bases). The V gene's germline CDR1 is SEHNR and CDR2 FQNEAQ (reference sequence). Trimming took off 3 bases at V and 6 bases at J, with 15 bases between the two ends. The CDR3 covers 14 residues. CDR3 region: CASSLLGAGREQYF. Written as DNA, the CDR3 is TGTGCCAGCAGCTTGCTGGGGGCAGGGCGCGAGCAGTACTTC.

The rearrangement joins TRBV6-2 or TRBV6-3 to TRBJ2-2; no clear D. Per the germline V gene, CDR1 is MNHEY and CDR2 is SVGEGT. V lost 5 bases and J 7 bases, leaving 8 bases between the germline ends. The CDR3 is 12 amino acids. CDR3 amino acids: CASSPDFGELFF. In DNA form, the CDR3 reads TGTGCCAGCAGTCCGGATTTCGGGGAGCTGTTTTTT.

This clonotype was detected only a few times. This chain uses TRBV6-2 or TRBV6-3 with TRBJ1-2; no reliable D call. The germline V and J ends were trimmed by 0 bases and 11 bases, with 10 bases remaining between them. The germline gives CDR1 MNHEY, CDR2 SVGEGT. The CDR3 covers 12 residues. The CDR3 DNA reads TGTGCCAGCAGTTACTCGAAGAGCTATTACACCTTC. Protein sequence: CASSYSKSYYTF.

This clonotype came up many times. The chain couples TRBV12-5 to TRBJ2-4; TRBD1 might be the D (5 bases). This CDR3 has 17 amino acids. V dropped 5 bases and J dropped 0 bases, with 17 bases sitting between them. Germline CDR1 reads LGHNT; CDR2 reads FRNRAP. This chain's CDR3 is CASGPYGEGVAKNIQYF. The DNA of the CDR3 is TGTGCTAGTGGTCCCTACGGCGAAGGGGTAGCCAAAAACATTCAGTACTTC.

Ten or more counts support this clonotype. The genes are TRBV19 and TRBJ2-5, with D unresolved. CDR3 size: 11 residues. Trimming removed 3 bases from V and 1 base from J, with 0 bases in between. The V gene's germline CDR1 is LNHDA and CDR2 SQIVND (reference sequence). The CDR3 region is CASSIQETQYF. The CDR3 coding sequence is TGTGCCAGTAGTATCCAAGAGACCCAGTACTTC.

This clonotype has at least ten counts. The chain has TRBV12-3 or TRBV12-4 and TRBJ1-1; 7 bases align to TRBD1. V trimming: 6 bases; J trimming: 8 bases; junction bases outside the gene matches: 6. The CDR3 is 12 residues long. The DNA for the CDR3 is TGTGCCAGCAGCGGGGACAGCCCCGAAGCTTTCTTT. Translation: CASSGDSPEAFF.

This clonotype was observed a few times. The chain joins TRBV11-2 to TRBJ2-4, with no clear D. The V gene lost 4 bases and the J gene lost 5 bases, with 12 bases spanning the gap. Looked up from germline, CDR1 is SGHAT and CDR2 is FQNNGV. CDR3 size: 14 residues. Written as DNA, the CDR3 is TGTGCCAGCAGCTCCGACAAGGAACAAAACATTCAGTACTTC. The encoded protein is CASSSDKEQNIQYF.

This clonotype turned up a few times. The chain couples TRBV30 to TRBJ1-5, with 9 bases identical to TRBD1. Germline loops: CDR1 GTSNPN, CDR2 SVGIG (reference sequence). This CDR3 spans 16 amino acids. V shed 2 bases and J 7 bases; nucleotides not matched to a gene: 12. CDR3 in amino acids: CAWSTPQGAKVQPQHF. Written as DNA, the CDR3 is TGTGCCTGGAGTACCCCACAGGGGGCTAAGGTACAGCCCCAGCATTTT.

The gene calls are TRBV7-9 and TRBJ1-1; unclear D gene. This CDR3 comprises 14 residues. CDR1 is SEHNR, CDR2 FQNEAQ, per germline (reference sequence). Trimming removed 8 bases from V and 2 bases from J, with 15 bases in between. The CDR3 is CASGYSDGNTEAFF. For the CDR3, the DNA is TGTGCCAGCGGCTATTCCGACGGTAACACTGAAGCTTTCTTT.

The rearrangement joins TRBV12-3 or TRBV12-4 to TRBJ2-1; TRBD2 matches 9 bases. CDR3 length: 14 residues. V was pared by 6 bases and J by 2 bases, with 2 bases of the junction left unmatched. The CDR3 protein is CASRERGAYNEQFF. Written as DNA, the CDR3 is TGTGCCAGCAGAGAGCGGGGGGCCTACAATGAGCAGTTCTTC.

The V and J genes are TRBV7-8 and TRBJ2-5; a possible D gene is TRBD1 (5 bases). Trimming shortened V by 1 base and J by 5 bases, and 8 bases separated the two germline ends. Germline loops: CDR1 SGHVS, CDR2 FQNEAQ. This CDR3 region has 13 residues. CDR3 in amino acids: CASSLGGTETQYF. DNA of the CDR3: TGTGCCAGCAGCTTAGGGGGCACGGAGACCCAGTACTTC.

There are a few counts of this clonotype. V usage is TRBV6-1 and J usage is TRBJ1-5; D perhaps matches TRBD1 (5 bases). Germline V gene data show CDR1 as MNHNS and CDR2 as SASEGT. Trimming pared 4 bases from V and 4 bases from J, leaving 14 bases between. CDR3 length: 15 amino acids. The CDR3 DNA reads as TGTGCCAGCAGTGCGCGAGGGAAGGGGAATCAGCCCCAGCATTTT. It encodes CASSARGKGNQPQHF.

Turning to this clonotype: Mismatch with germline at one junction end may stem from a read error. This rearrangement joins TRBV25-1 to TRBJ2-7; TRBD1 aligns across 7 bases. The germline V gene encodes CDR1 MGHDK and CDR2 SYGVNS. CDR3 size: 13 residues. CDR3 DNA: TGTGACAGCAGTGAATCCGACAGGGTCGGACAGTACTTC. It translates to CDSSESDRVGQYF.

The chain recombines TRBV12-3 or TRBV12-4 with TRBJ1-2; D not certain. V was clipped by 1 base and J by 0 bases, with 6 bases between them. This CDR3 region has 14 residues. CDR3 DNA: TGTGCCAGCAGTTTAGACGGCGCTAACTATGGCTACACCTTC. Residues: CASSLDGANYGYTF.

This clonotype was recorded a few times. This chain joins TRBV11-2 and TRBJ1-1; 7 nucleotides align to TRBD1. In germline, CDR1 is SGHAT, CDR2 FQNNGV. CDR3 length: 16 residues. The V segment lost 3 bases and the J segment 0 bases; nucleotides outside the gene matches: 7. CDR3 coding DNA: TGTGCCAGCAGCTTCGCCGGCAGGGGGATGAACACTGAAGCTTTCTTT. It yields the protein CASSFAGRGMNTEAFF.

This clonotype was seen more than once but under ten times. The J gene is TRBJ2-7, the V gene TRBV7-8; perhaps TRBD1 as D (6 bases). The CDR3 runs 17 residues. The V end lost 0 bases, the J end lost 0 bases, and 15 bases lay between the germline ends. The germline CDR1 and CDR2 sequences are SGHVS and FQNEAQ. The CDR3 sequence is CASSLALEQGLSYEQYF. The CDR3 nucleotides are TGTGCCAGCAGCTTAGCCCTCGAACAGGGTCTCTCCTACGAGCAGTACTTC.

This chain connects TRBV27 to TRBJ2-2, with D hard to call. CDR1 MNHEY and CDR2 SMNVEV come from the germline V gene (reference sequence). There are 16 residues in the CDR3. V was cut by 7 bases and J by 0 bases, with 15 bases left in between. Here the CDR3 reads CASTSWTKSNTGELFF. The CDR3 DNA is TGTGCCAGCACGTCGTGGACGAAATCGAACACCGGGGAGCTGTTTTTT.

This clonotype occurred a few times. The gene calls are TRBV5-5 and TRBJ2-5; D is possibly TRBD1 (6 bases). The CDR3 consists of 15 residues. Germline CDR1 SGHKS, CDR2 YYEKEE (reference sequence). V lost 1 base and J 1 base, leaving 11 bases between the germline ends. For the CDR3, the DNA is TGTGCCAGCAGCTTGACCAGGGGACCCCAAGAGACCCAGTACTTC. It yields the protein CASSLTRGPQETQYF.

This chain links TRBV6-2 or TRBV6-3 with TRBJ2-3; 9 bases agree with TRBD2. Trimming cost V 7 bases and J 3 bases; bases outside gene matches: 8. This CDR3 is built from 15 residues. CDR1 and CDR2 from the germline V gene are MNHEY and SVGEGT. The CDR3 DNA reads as TGTGCCAGCACCGAGCTAGCGGGGATGACAGATACGCAGTATTTT. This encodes CASTELAGMTDTQYF.

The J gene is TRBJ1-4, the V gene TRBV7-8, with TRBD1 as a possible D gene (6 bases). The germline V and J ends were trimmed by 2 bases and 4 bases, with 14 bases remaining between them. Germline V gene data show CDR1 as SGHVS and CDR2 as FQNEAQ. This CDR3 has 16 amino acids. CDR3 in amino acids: CASSLIPGGLNEKLFF. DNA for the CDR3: TGTGCCAGCAGCTTAATCCCGGGGGGGCTTAATGAAAAACTGTTTTTT.

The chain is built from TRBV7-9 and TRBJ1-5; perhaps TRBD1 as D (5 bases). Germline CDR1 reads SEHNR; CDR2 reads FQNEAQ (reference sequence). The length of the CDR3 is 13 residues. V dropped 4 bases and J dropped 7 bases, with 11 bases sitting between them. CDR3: CASSSGRGQPQHF. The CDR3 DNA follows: TGTGCCAGCAGCTCGGGAAGGGGACAGCCCCAGCATTTT.

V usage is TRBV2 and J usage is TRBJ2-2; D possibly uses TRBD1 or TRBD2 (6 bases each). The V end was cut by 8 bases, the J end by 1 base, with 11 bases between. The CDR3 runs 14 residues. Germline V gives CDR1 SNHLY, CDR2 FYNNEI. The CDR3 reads CASGGQGNTGELFF. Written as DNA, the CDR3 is TGTGCCAGCGGGGGGCAGGGGAACACCGGGGAGCTGTTTTTT. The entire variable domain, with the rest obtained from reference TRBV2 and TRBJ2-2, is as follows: EPEVTQTPSHQVTQMGQEVILRCVPISNHLYFYWYRQILGQKVEFLVSFYNNEISEKSEIFDDQFSVERPDGSNFTLKIRSTKLEDSAMYFCASGGQGNTGELFFGEGSRLTVL.

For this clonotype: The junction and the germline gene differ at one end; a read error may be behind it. DNA of the CDR3: TGTGCCAGCCTGGGAGAATCCTATAATTCACCCCTCTACTTT. Translated, it gives CASLGESYNSPLYF. The chain couples TRBV7-8 to TRBJ1-6, with D hard to call. The CDR3 has 14 amino acids. Germline V gene sequence: CDR1 SGHVS, CDR2 FQNEAQ.

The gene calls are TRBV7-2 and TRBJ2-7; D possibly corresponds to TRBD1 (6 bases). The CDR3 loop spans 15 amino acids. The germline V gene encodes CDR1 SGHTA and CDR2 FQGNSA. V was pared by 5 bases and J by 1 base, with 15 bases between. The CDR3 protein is CASSPMRTDSYEQYF. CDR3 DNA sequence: TGTGCCAGCAGCCCTATGCGGACAGATTCCTACGAGCAGTACTTC.

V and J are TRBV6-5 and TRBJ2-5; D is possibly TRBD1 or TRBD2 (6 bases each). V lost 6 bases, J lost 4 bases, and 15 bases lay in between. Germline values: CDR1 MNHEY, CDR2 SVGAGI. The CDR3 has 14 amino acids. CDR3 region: CASRYRGRVETQYF. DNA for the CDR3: TGTGCCAGCAGATACCGGGGGCGGGTAGAGACCCAGTACTTC.

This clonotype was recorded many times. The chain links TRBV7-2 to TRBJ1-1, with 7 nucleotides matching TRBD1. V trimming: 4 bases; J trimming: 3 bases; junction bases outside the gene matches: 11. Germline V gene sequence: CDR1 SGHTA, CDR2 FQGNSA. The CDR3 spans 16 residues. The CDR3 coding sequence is TGTGCCAGCAGCTCGGCTCAGGGAGGGGGCCACACTGAAGCTTTCTTT. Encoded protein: CASSSAQGGGHTEAFF.

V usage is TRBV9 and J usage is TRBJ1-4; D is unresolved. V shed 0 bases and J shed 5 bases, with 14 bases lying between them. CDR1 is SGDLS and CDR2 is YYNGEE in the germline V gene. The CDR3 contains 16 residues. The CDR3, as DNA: TGTGCCAGCAGCGTAGGAGGAGAATTCGGGAATGAAAAACTGTTTTTT. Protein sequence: CASSVGGEFGNEKLFF.

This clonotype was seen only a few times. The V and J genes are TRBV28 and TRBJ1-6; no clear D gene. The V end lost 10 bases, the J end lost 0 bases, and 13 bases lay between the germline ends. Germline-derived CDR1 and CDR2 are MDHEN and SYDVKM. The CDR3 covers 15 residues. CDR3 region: CATTDGSSYNSPLHF. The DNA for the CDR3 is TGTGCCACCACGGACGGTAGCTCCTATAATTCACCCCTCCACTTT.